The 5 T cell receptor beta chains given below trace back to one sample, sequenced in a study of radiation and T cells in renal cell carcinoma. TCRdb keeps only in-frame clones here, not all; method: immunoSEQ multiplex PCR. The repertoire holds some 14,000 clones, with approximately 54% as singletons. Treatment described: treatment-naive control, cytoreductive nephrectomy. The material was tumor tissue, obtained from a patient whose treatment was nephrectomy without radiotherapy. All receptors come from a man aged 45-65 years with renal cell carcinoma.

The chain uses TRBV5-5 and TRBJ2-1; no firm D call. Trimming left V 0 bases short and J 1 base short, with 11 bases between. The CDR3 covers 16 residues. Germline V gene data show CDR1 as SGHKS and CDR2 as YYEKEE (reference sequence). The CDR3 DNA is TGTGCCAGCAGCTTGGTCGCAGGACCTTCCTACAATGAGCAGTTCTTC. This sequence encodes CASSLVAGPSYNEQFF.

The J gene is TRBJ2-2, the V gene TRBV4-1; TRBD2 agrees at 10 bases. The germline gives CDR1 MGHRA, CDR2 YSYEKL. Trimming removed 0 bases from V and 1 base from J; junction bases left unmatched: 5. The CDR3 has 18 amino acids. The DNA of the CDR3 is TGCGCCAGCAGCCAAGATCGGCCTAGCGGGGGGAACACCGGGGAGCTGTTTTTT. As protein: CASSQDRPSGGNTGELFF.

The V call is TRBV2, the J call TRBJ1-1, with 7 bases fitting TRBD1. Looked up from germline, CDR1 is SNHLY and CDR2 is FYNNEI. The CDR3 is made up of 14 amino acids. J lost 5 bases, V lost 6 bases, and 9 bases had no gene match. CDR3 loop: CASRLDRLETEAFF. CDR3 DNA sequence: TGTGCCAGCAGGTTGGACAGGCTAGAAACTGAAGCTTTCTTT.

V usage is TRBV29-1 and J usage is TRBJ1-1; D ambiguous. The V gene lost 6 bases and the J gene lost 0 bases, with 17 bases spanning the gap. Germline loops: CDR1 SQVTM, CDR2 ANQGSEA. The CDR3 consists of 15 residues. The CDR3 sequence: CSVGEMGVLNTEAFF. In nucleotides, the CDR3 is TGCAGCGTCGGCGAAATGGGTGTGCTGAACACTGAAGCTTTCTTT. Full variable domain (rest looked up from reference TRBV29-1 and TRBJ1-1): SAVISQKPSRDICQRGTSLTIQCQVDSQVTMMFWYRQQPGQSLTLIATANQGSEATYESGFVIDKFPISRPNLTFSTLTVSNMSPEDSSIYLCSVGEMGVLNTEAFFGQGTRLTVV.

This clone was seen once. The chain couples TRBV4-2 to TRBJ2-3, with 10 bases matching TRBD2. With 0 bases clipped from V and 2 bases from J, the junction kept 5 bases outside the gene matches. The CDR3 extends over 17 amino acids. In germline, CDR1 is LGHNA, CDR2 YNFKEQ. The CDR3 is CASSQESGGVFTDTQYF. CDR3 sequence (DNA): TGTGCCAGCAGCCAAGAGAGCGGGGGGGTTTTCACAGATACGCAGTATTTT.